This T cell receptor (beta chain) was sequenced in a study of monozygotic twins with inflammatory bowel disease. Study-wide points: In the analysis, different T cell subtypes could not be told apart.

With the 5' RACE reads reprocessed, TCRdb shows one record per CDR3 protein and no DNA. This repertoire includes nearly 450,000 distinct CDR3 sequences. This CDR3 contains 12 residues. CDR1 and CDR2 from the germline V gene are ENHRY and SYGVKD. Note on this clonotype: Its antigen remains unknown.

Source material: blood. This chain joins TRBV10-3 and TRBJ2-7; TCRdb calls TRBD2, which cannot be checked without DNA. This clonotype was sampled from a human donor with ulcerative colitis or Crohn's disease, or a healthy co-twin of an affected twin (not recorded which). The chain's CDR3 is CAISGATYEQYF.